Given below is one T cell receptor beta chain in context. V trimming: 5 bases; J trimming: 1 base; junction bases outside the gene matches: 4. The germline V gene has CDR1 MNHEY and CDR2 SVGEGT. The CDR3 extends over 16 amino acids. In the authors' workflow: Scientists estimated how many nucleated cells there were by amplifying reference gene primers. Method: immunoSEQ multiplex PCR; TCRdb's copy keeps in-frame clones and lacks some. V, J and clone size derive from that table, while D and trimming were established from the DNA sequence. The sample consists of tens of thousands of clones, roughly 88% of them appearing once. The record originates from a study of blood T cell repertoires in COVID-19. Study context: Samples of COVID-19 (acute and convalescent) were obtained from the United States, Italy and Spain. The analysed material was cDNA or gDNA that came from T cells, B-cell-depleted T cells, or PBMCs.

The receptor was isolated from a human donor in a cohort sampled during active COVID-19. V is TRBV6-2 or TRBV6-3 and J is TRBJ2-6, with 8 nucleotides matching TRBD1. Material: peripheral blood. CDR3: CASSPGGGSGANVLTF. In nucleotides, the CDR3 is TGTGCCAGCAGTCCAGGGGGCGGATCTGGGGCCAACGTCCTGACTTTC.